This T cell receptor beta chain was sequenced during a study of T cells in Graves' hyperthyroidism and ophthalmopathy. TCR beta CDR3 sequences were amplified from RNA transcripts. The TCR CDR3 was amplified in a first-round RT-PCR using the HTBI primer set. Using its own MiXCR run on the multiplex PCR reads, TCRdb lists one record per CDR3 protein. The table shows about 560,000 distinct CDR3 sequences, with about a sixth occurring only once. Uncontrolled infections, other autoimmune diseases, pregnancy or lactation led to exclusion of patients. Source material: blood. The sequence was collected from a woman aged 18-29 years with Graves' hyperthyroidism.

CDR3 amino acids: CASSGGDRILPDTQYF. CDR3 nucleotide sequence: TGTGCCAGCAGTGGGGGGGACCGCATCCTCCCAGATACGCAGTATTTT. V and J are TRBV27 and TRBJ2-3; 7 positions agree with TRBD2. Trimming cost V 5 bases and J 4 bases; bases outside gene matches: 12. The CDR3 covers 16 residues. Germline V gives CDR1 MNHEY, CDR2 SMNVEV (reference sequence).